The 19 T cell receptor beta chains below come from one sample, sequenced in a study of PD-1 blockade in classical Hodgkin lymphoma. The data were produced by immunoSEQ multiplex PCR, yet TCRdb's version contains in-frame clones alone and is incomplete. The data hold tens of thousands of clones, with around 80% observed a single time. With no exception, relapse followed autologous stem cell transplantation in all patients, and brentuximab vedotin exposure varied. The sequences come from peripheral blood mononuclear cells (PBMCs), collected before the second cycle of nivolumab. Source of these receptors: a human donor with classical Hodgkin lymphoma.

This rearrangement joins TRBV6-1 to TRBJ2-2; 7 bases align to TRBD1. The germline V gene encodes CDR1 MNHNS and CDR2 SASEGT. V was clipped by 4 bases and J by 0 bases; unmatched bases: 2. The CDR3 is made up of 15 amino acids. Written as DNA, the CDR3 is TGTGCCAGCAGTGGGGGGACAGCGAACACCGGGGAGCTGTTTTTT. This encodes CASSGGTANTGELFF.

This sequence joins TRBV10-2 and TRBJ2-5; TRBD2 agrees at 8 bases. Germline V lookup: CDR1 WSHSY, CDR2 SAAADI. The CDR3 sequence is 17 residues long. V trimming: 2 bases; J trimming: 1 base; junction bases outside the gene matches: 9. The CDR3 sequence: CASSERPRGGGQETQYF. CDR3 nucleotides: TGCGCCAGCAGTGAGCGCCCCCGGGGGGGAGGCCAAGAGACCCAGTACTTC.

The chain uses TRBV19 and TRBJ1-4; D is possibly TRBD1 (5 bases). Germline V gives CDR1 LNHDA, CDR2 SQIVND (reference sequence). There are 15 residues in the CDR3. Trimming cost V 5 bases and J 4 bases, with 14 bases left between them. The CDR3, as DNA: TGTGCCAGTAGTCTTCAGGGTAGCGGTAATGAAAAACTGTTTTTT. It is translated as CASSLQGSGNEKLFF.

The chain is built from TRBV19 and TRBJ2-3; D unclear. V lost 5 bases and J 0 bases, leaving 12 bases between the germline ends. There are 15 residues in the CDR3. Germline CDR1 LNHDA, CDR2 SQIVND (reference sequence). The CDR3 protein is CASSGYPSSTDTQYF. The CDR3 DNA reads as TGTGCCAGTAGTGGCTATCCTTCTAGCACAGATACGCAGTATTTT.

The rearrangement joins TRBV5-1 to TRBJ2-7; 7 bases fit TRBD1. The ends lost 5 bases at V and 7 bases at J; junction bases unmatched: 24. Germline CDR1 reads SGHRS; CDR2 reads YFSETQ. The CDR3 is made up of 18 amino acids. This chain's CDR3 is CASSLRSPRDSQVGEQYF. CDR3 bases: TGCGCCAGCAGTCTGCGGTCCCCCCGGGACAGTCAGGTGGGGGAGCAGTACTTC.

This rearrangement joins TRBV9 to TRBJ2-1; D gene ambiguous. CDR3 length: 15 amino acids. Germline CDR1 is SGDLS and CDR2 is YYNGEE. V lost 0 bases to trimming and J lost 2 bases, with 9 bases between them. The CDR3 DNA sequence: TGTGCCAGCAGCGTAGTGGACGGAGCCTACAATGAGCAGTTCTTC. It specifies CASSVVDGAYNEQFF.

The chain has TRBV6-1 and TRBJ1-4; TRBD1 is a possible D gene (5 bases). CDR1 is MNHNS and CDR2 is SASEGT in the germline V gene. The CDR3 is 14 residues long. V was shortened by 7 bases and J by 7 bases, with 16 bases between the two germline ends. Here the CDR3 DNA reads TGTGCCAGCAACTCAGGGTTGATAGGTGAAAAACTGTTTTTT. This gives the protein CASNSGLIGEKLFF.

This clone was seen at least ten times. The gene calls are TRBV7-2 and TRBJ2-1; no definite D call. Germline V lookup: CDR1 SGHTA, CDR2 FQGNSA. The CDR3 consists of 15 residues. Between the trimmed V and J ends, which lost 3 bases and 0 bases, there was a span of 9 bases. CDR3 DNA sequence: TGTGCCAGCAGCTTGAGGCAGAGCTCCTACAATGAGCAGTTCTTC. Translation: CASSLRQSSYNEQFF.

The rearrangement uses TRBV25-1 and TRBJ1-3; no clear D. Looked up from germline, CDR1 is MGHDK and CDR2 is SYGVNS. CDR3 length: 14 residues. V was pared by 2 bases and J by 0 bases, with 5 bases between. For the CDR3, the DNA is TGTGCCAGCAGTGAACTGAACTCTGGAAACACCATATATTTT. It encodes CASSELNSGNTIYF.

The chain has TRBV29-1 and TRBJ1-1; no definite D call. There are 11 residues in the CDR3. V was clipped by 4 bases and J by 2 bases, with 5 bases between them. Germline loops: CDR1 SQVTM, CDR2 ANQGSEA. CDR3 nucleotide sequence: TGCAGCGTTGTGGCAAACACTGAAGCTTTCTTT. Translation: CSVVANTEAFF.

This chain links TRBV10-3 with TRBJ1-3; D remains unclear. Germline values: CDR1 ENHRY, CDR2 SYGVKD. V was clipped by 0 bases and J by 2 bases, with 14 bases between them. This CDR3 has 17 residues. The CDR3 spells CAISESLESGTGNTIYF. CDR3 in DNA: TGTGCCATCAGTGAGTCCTTGGAGTCTGGCACTGGAAACACCATATATTTT.

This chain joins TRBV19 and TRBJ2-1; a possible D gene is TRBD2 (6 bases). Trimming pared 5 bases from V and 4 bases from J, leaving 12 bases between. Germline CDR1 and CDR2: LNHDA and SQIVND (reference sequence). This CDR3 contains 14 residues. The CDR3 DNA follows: TGTGCCAGTAGTCTGTCAGGGAGGTACAATGAGCAGTTCTTC. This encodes CASSLSGRYNEQFF.

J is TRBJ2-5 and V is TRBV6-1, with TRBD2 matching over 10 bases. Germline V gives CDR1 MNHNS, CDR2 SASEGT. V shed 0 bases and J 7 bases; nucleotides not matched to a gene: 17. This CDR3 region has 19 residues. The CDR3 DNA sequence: TGTGCCAGCAGTGAAGCTGGCCCTCGGCGTAGCGGGGGGTGGGGGACCCAGTACTTC. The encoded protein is CASSEAGPRRSGGWGTQYF.

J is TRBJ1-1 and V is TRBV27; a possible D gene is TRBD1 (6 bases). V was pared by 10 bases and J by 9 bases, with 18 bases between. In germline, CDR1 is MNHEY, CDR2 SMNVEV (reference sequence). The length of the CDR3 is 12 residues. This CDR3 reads CATLGGGGKAFF. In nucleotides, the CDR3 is TGTGCCACCCTGGGGGGAGGGGGAAAAGCTTTCTTT.

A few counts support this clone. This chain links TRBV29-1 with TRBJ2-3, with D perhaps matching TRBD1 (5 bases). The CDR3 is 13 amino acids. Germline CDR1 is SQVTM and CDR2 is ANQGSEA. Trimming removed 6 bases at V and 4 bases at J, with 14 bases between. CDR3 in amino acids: CSVGHPGADTQYF. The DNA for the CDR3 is TGCAGCGTCGGACATCCTGGCGCAGATACGCAGTATTTT.

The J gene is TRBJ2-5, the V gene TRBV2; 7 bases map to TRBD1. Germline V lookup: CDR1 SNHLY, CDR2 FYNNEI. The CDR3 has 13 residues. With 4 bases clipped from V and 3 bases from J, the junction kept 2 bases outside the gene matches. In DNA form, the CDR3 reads TGTGCCAGCAGTGTGGGGACAGAAGAGACCCAGTACTTC. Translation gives CASSVGTEETQYF.

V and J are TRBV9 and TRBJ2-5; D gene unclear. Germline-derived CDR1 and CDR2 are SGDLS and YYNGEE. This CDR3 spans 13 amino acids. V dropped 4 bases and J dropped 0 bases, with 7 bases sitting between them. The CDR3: CASSPPYQETQYF. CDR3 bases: TGTGCCAGCAGCCCCCCGTACCAAGAGACCCAGTACTTC. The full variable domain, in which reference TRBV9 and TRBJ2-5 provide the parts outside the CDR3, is DSGVTQTPKHLITATGQRVTLRCSPRSGDLSVYWYQQSLDQGLQFLIQYYNGEERAKGNILERFSAQQFPDLHSELNLSSLELGDSALYFCASSPPYQETQYFGPGTRLLVL.

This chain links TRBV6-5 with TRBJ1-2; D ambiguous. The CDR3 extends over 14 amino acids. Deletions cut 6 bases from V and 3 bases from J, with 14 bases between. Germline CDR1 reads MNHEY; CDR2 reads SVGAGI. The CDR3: CASSPSAGYYGYTF. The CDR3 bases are TGTGCCAGCAGCCCGTCGGCTGGGTACTATGGCTACACCTTC.

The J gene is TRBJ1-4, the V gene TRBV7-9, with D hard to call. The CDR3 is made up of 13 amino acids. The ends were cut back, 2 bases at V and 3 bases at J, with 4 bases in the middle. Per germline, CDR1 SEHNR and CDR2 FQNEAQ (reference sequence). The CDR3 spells CASSLWANEKLFF. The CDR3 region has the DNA TGTGCCAGCAGCTTATGGGCTAATGAAAAACTGTTTTTT.